The sequence of this T cell receptor beta chain was determined in a study of blood T cells in healthy people across ages. This clonotype showed up just a few times. Its target is unknown. Trimming left V 0 bases short and J 5 bases short, with 11 bases between. CDR3 length: 15 residues. Germline CDR1 LGHNA, CDR2 YNFKEQ. Alongside a J-beta primer mix, a sample-barcoded 5' primer served in a second PCR lasting roughly 7 to 11 cycles. TCRdb processed the 5' RACE reads anew with MiXCR; each CDR3 protein has one entry. The sample contains more than 900,000 distinct CDR3 sequences, approximately 26% of which appear only once. Whole-study findings and limits: Estimates drawn from one million T cells were deemed to understate diversity.

This sample also belongs to another study, concerning T cells of mothers and their children.

The origin of this receptor is a girl aged 2-15 years in good health. Sequencing input: blood. The chain links TRBV4-2 to TRBJ2-1; D is uncertain. CDR3 residues: CASSQDVGQNNEQFF. The CDR3 bases are TGTGCCAGCAGCCAAGATGTAGGCCAAAACAATGAGCAGTTCTTC.